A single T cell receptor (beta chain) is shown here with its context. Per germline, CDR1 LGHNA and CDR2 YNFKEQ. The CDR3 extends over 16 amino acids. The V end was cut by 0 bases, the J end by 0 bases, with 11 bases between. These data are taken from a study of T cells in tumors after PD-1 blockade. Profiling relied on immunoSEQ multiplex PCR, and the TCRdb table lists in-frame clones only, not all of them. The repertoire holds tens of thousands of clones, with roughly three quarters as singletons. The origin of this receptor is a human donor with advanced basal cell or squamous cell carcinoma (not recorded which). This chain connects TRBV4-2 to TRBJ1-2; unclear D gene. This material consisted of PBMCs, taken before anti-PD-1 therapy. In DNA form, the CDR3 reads TGTGCCAGCAGCCAAGAGGGCGACACAACTAACTATGGCTACACCTTC. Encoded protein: CASSQEGDTTNYGYTF.